The 20 T cell receptor beta chains given below trace back to one sample, sequenced in a study of T cell responses to AZD1222 COVID-19 vaccine. Assay: immunoSEQ multiplex PCR; the TCRdb copy retains only in-frame clones and omits some. Of around 140,000 clones in the sample, almost 85% were seen once. Sequences were derived from peripheral blood, sampled 28 days after the second dose of the MenACWY control vaccine. The origin of the receptors is an adult who received the MenACWY meningococcal vaccine as a control.

The chain is built from TRBV29-1 and TRBJ1-4, with TRBD1 identical over 10 bases. The ends lost 7 bases at V and 1 base at J; junction bases unmatched: 3. This CDR3 comprises 14 residues. Germline CDR1 and CDR2: SQVTM and ANQGSEA. The CDR3 sequence: CSARDRGTNEKLFF. The CDR3 DNA follows: TGCAGCGCCCGGGACAGGGGAACTAATGAAAAACTGTTTTTT.

The V call is TRBV3-1 (or the pseudogene TRBV3-2), the J call TRBJ1-3; no clear D gene. Per the germline V gene, CDR1 is LGHDT and CDR2 is YNNKEL (reference sequence). The V end lost 6 bases, the J end lost 0 bases, and 9 bases lay between the germline ends. The CDR3 length is 14 residues. CDR3 in DNA: TGTGCCAGCAGGTACCAGGCCTCTGGAAACACCATATATTTT. Its protein product is CASRYQASGNTIYF.

The chain is built from TRBV6-6 and TRBJ1-2; TRBD1 agrees at 9 bases. The germline V gene has CDR1 MNHNY and CDR2 SVGAGI (reference sequence). CDR3 length: 13 residues. Unmatched junction bases numbered 6, after V lost 5 bases and J lost 8 bases. The CDR3 DNA reads as TGTGCCAGCAGTCCGGGACAGGGAAGCGGCTACACCTTC. This encodes CASSPGQGSGYTF.

The chain employs TRBV19 and TRBJ2-7, with D tentatively TRBD2 (5 bases). Germline values: CDR1 LNHDA, CDR2 SQIVND (reference sequence). Deletions cut 8 bases from V and 0 bases from J, with 11 bases between. This CDR3 spans 13 amino acids. CDR3 coding DNA: TGTGCCAGTGAGGACTCAGGCTCCTACGAGCAGTACTTC. The encoded protein is CASEDSGSYEQYF.

The V call is TRBV6-5, the J call TRBJ2-2; tentatively, D is TRBD1 or TRBD2 (5 bases each). In germline, CDR1 is MNHEY, CDR2 SVGAGI. The CDR3 has 13 residues. V was pared by 6 bases and J by 14 bases, with 19 bases between. Here the CDR3 DNA reads TGTGCCAGCAGCTTCCGGGACCCCCGACATCTGTTTTTT. Its translation: CASSFRDPRHLFF.

The chain joins TRBV9 to TRBJ2-3, with 10 positions matching TRBD1. Germline lookup yields CDR1 SGDLS and CDR2 YYNGEE. The V and J ends lost 0 bases and 6 bases, in that order; junction bases with no gene match: 13. The CDR3 contains 18 residues. Written as DNA, the CDR3 is TGTGCCAGCAGCGTAGAGTTACCCGGGACAGGGGCCTGGGATACGCAGTATTTT. Translating gives CASSVELPGTGAWDTQYF. Drawing the rest from reference TRBV9 and TRBJ2-3, the complete variable domain is DSGVTQTPKHLITATGQRVTLRCSPRSGDLSVYWYQQSLDQGLQFLIQYYNGEERAKGNILERFSAQQFPDLHSELNLSSLELGDSALYFCASSVELPGTGAWDTQYFGPGTRLTVL.

This rearrangement joins TRBV6-5 to TRBJ1-1; 7 nucleotides align to TRBD1. Looked up from germline, CDR1 is MNHEY and CDR2 is SVGAGI. V gave up 2 bases and J gave up 0 bases; unmatched junction bases: 3. The CDR3 is 15 amino acids. The CDR3 nucleotides are TGTGCCAGCAGTTACGACAGGGAGGTGAACACTGAAGCTTTCTTT. Translated, it gives CASSYDREVNTEAFF.

The V gene is TRBV9, the J gene TRBJ1-1; TRBD1 matches at 7 bases. This CDR3 has 15 residues. J gave up 4 bases and V 4 bases, and 10 bases lay outside the gene matches. Germline CDR1 is SGDLS and CDR2 is YYNGEE. In nucleotides, the CDR3 is TGTGCCAGCAGCCCCCCTCGACAGGGCCGCACTGAAGCTTTCTTT. Protein sequence: CASSPPRQGRTEAFF.

CDR3 nucleotide sequence: TGCAGTGCTAGTATACAGGAAAATCAGCCCCAGCATTTT. Protein: CSASIQENQPQHF. V is TRBV20-1 and J is TRBJ1-5; possibly TRBD1 for D (5 bases). The V end lost 3 bases, the J end lost 4 bases, and 10 bases lay between the germline ends. Germline CDR1 DFQATT, CDR2 SNEGSKA (reference sequence). The CDR3 loop spans 13 amino acids.

The V call is TRBV6-5, the J call TRBJ2-3; D remains unclear. Trimming removed 6 bases from V and 3 bases from J, with 10 bases in between. Germline CDR1 reads MNHEY; CDR2 reads SVGAGI. The CDR3 covers 13 residues. DNA of the CDR3: TGTGCCAGCAGAGTCCAGTCAACAGATACGCAGTATTTT. Translated: CASRVQSTDTQYF.

The V and J genes are TRBV7-9 and TRBJ2-3; no definite D call. This CDR3 spans 11 amino acids. V lost 1 base to trimming and J lost 12 bases, with 8 bases between them. Germline CDR1 is SEHNR and CDR2 is FQNEAQ (reference sequence). CDR3 sequence (DNA): TGTGCCAGCAGCTTAGACCTATTCCAGTATTTT. Its protein is CASSLDLFQYF.

This rearrangement joins TRBV19 to TRBJ2-3; possible D gene TRBD2, 7 bases. The CDR3 length is 15 residues. The ends were cut back, 4 bases at V and 2 bases at J, with 13 bases in the middle. Germline V gene sequence: CDR1 LNHDA, CDR2 SQIVND (reference sequence). CDR3: CASSSPRGPTDTQYF. CDR3 DNA sequence: TGTGCCAGTAGTAGTCCGCGGGGGCCCACAGATACGCAGTATTTT.

J is TRBJ1-1 and V is TRBV29-1; TRBD1 matches 7 bases. Germline V lookup: CDR1 SQVTM, CDR2 ANQGSEA. There are 11 residues in the CDR3. Losses at the gene ends were 4 bases for V and 8 bases for J; bases not matched to a gene: 4. In DNA form, the CDR3 reads TGCAGCGTTGGAGGGACAGAGGAAGCTTTCTTT. Encoded protein: CSVGGTEEAFF.

This chain uses TRBV19 with TRBJ1-3, with TRBD1 identical over 10 bases. Germline assignment: CDR1 LNHDA and CDR2 SQIVND (reference sequence). The trim removed 6 bases at V and 2 bases at J, leaving 10 bases unmatched. The CDR3 consists of 17 residues. For the CDR3, the DNA is TGTGCCAGTAGGGACCGACAGGGGGCGACTGCTGGAAACACCATATATTTT. Protein sequence: CASRDRQGATAGNTIYF.

V usage is TRBV25-1 and J usage is TRBJ2-7; D not resolved. CDR3 length: 13 residues. The germline V and J ends were trimmed by 4 bases and 4 bases, with 11 bases remaining between them. Germline assignment: CDR1 MGHDK and CDR2 SYGVNS. CDR3: CASSGLVSYEQYF. In DNA form, the CDR3 reads TGTGCCAGCAGTGGCCTAGTTTCTTACGAGCAGTACTTC.

The CDR3 coding sequence is TGTGCCAGCAGCCTAACGACAGGGGAATCACCCCTCCACTTT. This encodes CASSLTTGESPLHF. The rearrangement joins TRBV7-9 to TRBJ1-6, with 8 bases aligning to TRBD1. The CDR3 is 14 amino acids. Germline V CDR1 and CDR2: SEHNR, FQNEAQ (reference sequence). Trimming at V came to 5 bases and at J to 10 bases, leaving 7 bases not matched to a gene.

This rearrangement joins TRBV27 to TRBJ2-7; 15 bases agree with TRBD2. V trimming: 9 bases; J trimming: 1 base; junction bases outside the gene matches: 16. CDR1 is MNHEY, CDR2 SMNVEV, per germline (reference sequence). There are 19 residues in the CDR3. CDR3: CASRARTSGRATLSYEQYF. The CDR3 DNA follows: TGTGCCAGTCGAGCTCGGACTAGCGGGAGGGCCACACTATCCTACGAGCAGTACTTC.

The rearrangement uses TRBV28 and TRBJ1-5, with D maybe TRBD1 (6 bases). Germline V gene sequence: CDR1 MDHEN, CDR2 SYDVKM. This CDR3 contains 16 residues. Trimming left V 6 bases short and J 7 bases short, with 22 bases between. The CDR3 nucleotides are TGTGCCAGCAGACTAAGGACAGCGGTCTTCGGGCAGCCCCAGCATTTT. It translates to CASRLRTAVFGQPQHF. Variable domain in full (rest from reference TRBV28 and TRBJ1-5): DVKVTQSSRYLVKRTGEKVFLECVQDMDHENMFWYRQDPGLGLRLIYFSYDVKMKEKGDIPEGYSVSREKKERFSLILESASTNQTSMYLCASRLRTAVFGQPQHFGDGTRLSIL.

J is TRBJ1-2 and V is TRBV19, with unresolved D. The V gene lost 7 bases and the J gene lost 1 base, with 10 bases spanning the gap. Germline V gives CDR1 LNHDA, CDR2 SQIVND (reference sequence). The CDR3 sequence is 13 residues long. DNA of the CDR3: TGTGCCAGTACCCTGCTAAATAACTATGGCTACACCTTC. Protein: CASTLLNNYGYTF.

With respect to this clone: Other DNA sequences in the sample encode the same CDR3. V and J are TRBV6-1 and TRBJ1-5; 9 nucleotides agree with TRBD1. J lost 2 bases, V lost 3 bases, and 5 bases had no gene match. The CDR3 runs to 16 residues. Per the germline V gene, CDR1 is MNHNS and CDR2 is SASEGT. CDR3 DNA sequence: TGTGCCAGCAGTGAGAGGGACAGGGCGGGCAATCAGCCCCAGCATTTT. It yields the protein CASSERDRAGNQPQHF.